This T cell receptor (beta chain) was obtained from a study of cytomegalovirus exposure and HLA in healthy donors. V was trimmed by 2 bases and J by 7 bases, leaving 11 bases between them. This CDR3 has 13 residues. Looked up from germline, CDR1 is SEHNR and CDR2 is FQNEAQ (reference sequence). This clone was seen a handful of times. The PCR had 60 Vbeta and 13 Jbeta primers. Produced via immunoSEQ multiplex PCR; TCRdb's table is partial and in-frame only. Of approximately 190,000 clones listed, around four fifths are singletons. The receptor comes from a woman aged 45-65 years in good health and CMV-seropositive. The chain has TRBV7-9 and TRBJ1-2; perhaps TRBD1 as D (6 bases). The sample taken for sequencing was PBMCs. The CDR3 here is CASSLSAGVGYTF. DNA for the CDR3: TGTGCCAGCAGCTTATCGGCAGGGGTTGGCTACACCTTC. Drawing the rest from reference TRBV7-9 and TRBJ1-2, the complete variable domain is DTGVSQNPRHKITKRGQNVTFRCDPISEHNRLYWYRQTLGQGPEFLTYFQNEAQLEKSRLLSDRFSAERPKGSFSTLEIQRTEQGDSAMYLCASSLSAGVGYTFGSGTRLTVV.